This T cell receptor beta chain was documented in a study of OX40 agonist ivuxolimab in advanced cancers. Study-level information: Participants averaged approximately 65 years of age (range about 23 to 79) and were 75% to 90% male. Study-level findings and limits: Researchers report that CD8+ T cells had, on average, more expanded clones than CD4+.

Trimming took off 5 bases at V and 2 bases at J, with 13 bases between the two ends. The CDR3 sequence is 16 residues long. Germline V gene data show CDR1 as MNHEY and CDR2 as SMNVEV (reference sequence). Generated by immunoSEQ multiplex PCR, the TCRdb table keeps only in-frame clones and is missing some. The repertoire holds tens of thousands of clones, nearly 80% seen once, with 25% in the top ten. Notes on this clone: The target antigen is unknown.

The rearrangement joins TRBV27 to TRBJ2-6; D unresolved. The material sequenced was CD4+ or CD8+ T cells sorted from blood, taken in a trial of the OX40 agonist ivuxolimab. The source of this sequence is an adult with an advanced solid tumor such as melanoma, head and neck, liver or kidney cancer. CDR3 in DNA: TGTGCCAGCAGTGACCAGACGGATACTGGGGCCAACGTCCTGACTTTC. Protein sequence: CASSDQTDTGANVLTF.